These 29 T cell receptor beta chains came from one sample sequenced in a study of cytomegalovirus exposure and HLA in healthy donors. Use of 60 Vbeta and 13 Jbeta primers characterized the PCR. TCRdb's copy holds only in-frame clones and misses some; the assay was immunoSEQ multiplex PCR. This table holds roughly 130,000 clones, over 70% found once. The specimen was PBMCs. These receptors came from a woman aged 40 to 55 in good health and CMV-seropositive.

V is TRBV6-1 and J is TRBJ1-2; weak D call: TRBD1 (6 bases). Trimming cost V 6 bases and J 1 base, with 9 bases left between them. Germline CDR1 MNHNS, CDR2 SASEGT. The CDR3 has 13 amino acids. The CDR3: CASRLQGNYGYTF. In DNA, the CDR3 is TGTGCCAGCAGGCTACAGGGTAACTATGGCTACACCTTC.

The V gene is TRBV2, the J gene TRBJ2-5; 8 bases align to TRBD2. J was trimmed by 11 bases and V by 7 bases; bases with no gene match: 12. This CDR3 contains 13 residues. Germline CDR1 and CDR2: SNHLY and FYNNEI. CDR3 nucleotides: TGTGCCAGCACCAAGGGCCGGGAGGGGGAGCAGTACTTC. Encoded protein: CASTKGREGEQYF.

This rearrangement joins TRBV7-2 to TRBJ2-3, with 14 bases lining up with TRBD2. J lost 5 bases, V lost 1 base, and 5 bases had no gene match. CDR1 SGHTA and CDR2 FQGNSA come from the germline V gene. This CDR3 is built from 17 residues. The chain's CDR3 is CASSLVGLAGGRDTQYF. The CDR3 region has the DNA TGTGCCAGCAGCTTAGTTGGACTAGCGGGAGGTAGAGATACGCAGTATTTT.

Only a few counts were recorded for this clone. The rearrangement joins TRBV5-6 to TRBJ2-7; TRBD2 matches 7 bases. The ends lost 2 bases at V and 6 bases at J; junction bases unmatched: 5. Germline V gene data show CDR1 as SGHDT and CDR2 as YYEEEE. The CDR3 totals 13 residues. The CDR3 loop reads CASSLPGGLEQYF. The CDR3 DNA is TGTGCCAGCAGCTTACCGGGAGGACTCGAGCAGTACTTC.

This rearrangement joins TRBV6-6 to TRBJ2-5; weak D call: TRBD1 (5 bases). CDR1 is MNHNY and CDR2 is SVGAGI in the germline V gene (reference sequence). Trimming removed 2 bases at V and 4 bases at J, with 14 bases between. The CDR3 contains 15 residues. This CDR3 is CASSYGQGLRETQYF. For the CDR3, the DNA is TGTGCCAGCAGTTACGGGCAGGGCCTCAGAGAGACCCAGTACTTC.

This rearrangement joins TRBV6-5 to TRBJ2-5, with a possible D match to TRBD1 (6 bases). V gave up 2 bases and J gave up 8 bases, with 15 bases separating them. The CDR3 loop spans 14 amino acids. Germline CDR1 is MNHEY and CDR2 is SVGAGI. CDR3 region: CASSYTRSQGTQYF. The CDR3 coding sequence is TGTGCCAGCAGTTACACCCGATCACAGGGTACCCAGTACTTC.

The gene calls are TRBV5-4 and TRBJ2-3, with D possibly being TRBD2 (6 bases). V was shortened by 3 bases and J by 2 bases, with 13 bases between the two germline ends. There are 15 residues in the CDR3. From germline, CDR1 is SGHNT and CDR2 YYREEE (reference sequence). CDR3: CASSSGTLNTDTQYF. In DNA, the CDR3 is TGTGCCAGCAGCTCCGGGACTCTAAACACAGATACGCAGTATTTT.

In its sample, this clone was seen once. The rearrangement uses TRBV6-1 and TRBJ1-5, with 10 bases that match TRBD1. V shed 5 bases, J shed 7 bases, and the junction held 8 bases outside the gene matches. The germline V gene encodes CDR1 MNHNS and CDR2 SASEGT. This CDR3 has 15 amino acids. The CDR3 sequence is CASSQGQGIRQPQHF. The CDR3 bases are TGTGCCAGCAGTCAGGGACAGGGGATTAGGCAGCCCCAGCATTTT.

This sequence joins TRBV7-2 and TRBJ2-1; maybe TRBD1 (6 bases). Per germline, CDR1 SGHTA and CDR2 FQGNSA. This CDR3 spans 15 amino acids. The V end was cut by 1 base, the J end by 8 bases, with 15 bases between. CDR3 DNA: TGTGCCAGCAGCTTAGACAGGGTTTATCGCCATGAGCAGTTCTTC. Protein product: CASSLDRVYRHEQFF.

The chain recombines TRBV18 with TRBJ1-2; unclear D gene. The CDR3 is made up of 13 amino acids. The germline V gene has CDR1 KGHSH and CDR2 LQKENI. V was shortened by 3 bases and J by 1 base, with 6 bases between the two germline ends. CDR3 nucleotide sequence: TGTGCCAGCTCACCGCAACTTAACTATGGCTACACCTTC. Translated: CASSPQLNYGYTF. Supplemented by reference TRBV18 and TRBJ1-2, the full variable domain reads NAGVMQNPRHLVRRRGQEARLRCSPMKGHSHVYWYRQLPEEGLKFMVYLQKENIIDESGMPKERFSAEFPKEGPSILRIQQVVRGDSAAYFCASSPQLNYGYTFGSGTRLTVV.

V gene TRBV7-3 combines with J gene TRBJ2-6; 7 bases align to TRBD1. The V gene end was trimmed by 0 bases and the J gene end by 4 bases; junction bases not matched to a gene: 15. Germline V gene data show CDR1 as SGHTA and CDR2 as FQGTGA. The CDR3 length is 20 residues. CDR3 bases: TGTGCCAGCAGCTTAACGTTTGGGACAGCCCACCCGGGGGGGGCCAACGTCCTGACTTTC. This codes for CASSLTFGTAHPGGANVLTF.

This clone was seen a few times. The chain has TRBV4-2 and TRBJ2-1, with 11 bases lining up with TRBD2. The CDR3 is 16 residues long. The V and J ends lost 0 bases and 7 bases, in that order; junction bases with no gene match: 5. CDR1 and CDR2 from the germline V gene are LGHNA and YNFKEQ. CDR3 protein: CASSQEGTSGWNEQFF. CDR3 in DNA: TGTGCCAGCAGCCAAGAAGGGACTAGCGGTTGGAATGAGCAGTTCTTC.

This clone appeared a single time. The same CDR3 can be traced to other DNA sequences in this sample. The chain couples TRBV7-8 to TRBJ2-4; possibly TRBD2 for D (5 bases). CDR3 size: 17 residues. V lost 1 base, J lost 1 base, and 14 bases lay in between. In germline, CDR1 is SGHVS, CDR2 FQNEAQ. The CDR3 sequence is CASSLVPAGVAKNIQYF. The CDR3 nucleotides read TGTGCCAGCAGCTTAGTACCGGCCGGGGTGGCCAAAAACATTCAGTACTTC.

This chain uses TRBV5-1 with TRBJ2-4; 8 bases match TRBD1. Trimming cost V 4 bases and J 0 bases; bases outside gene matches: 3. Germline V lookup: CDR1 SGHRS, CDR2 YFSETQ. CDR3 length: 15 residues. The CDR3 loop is CASSQTGVAKNIQYF. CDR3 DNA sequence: TGCGCCAGCAGCCAGACAGGGGTAGCCAAAAACATTCAGTACTTC. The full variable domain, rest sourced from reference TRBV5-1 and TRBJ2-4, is KAGVTQTPRYLIKTRGQQVTLSCSPISGHRSVSWYQQTPGQGLQFLFEYFSETQRNKGNFPGRFSGRQFSNSRSEMNVSTLELGDSALYLCASSQTGVAKNIQYFGAGTRLSVL.

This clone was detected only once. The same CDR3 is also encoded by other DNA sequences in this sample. The CDR3 loop is CASSRDRDYEQYF. CDR3 DNA: TGCGCCAGCAGCCGGGACAGAGACTACGAGCAGTACTTC. The chain couples TRBV4-1 to TRBJ2-7; 7 nucleotides agree with TRBD1. Germline CDR1 is MGHRA and CDR2 is YSYEKL. The CDR3 covers 13 residues. Unmatched junction bases numbered 3, after V lost 4 bases and J lost 3 bases.

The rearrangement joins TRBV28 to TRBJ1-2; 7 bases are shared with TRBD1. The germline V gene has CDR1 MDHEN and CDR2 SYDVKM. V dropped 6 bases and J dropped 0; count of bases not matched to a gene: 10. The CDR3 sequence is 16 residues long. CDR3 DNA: TGTGCCAGCAGCCCTCCGGACAGGAGCGCTAACTATGGCTACACCTTC. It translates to CASSPPDRSANYGYTF.

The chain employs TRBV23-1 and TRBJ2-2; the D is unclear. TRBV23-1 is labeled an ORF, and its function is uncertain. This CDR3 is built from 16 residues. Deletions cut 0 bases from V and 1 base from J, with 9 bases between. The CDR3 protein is CASSQSGCWNTGELFF. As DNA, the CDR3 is TGCGCCAGCAGTCAATCGGGCTGCTGGAACACCGGGGAGCTGTTTTTT.

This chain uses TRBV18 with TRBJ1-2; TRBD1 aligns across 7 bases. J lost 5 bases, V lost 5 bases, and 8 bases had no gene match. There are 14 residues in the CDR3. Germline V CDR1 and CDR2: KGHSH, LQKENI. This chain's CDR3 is CASSSGQEGYGYTF. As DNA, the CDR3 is TGTGCCAGCTCATCAGGACAGGAGGGATATGGCTACACCTTC.

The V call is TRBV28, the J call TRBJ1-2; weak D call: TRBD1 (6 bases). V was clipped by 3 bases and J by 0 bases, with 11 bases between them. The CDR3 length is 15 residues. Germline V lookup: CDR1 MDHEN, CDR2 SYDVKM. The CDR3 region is CASSFYGTTNYGYTF. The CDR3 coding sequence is TGTGCCAGCAGTTTCTATGGGACAACTAACTATGGCTACACCTTC.

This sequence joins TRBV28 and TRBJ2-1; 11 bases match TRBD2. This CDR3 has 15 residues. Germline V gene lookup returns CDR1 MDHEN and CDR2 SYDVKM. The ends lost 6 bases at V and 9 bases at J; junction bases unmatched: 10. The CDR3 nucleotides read TGTGCCAGCAGCCTTAGCGGGAGGGCCGGGGGTGAGCAGTTCTTC. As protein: CASSLSGRAGGEQFF.

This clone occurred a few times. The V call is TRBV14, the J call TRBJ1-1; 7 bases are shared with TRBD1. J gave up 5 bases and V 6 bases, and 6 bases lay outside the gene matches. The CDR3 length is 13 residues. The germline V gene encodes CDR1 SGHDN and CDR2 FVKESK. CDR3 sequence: CASSMTGWTEAFF. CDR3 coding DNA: TGTGCCAGCAGTATGACAGGGTGGACTGAAGCTTTCTTT.

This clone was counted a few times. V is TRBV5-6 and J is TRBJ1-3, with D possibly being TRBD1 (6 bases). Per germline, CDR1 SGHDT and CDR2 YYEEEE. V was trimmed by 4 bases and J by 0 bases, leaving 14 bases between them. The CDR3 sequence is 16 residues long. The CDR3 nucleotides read TGTGCCAGCAGCCGGGGGGCCGGAGCCTCTGGAAACACCATATATTTT. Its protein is CASSRGAGASGNTIYF.

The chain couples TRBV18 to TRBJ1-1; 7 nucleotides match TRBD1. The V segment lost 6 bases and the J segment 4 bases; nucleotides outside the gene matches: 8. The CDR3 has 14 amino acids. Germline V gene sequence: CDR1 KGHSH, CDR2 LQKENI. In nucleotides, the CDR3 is TGTGCCAGCTCGACGACAGGGATGAGCACTGAAGCTTTCTTT. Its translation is CASSTTGMSTEAFF.

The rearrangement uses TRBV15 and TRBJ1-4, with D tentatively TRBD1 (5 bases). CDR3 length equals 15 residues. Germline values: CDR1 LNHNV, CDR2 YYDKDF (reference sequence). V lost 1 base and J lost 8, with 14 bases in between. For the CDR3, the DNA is TGTGCCACCAGCAGAGGAAGGGGATCCGGCGAAAAACTGTTTTTT. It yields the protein CATSRGRGSGEKLFF.

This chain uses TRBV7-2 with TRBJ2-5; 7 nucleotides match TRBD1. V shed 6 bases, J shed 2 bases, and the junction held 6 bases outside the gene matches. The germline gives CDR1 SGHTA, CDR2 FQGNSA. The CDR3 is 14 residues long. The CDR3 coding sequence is TGTGCCAGCAGACGCGGCAGGGGGCAAGAGACCCAGTACTTC. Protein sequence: CASRRGRGQETQYF. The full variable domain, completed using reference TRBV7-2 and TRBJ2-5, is GAGVSQSPSNKVTEKGKDVELRCDPISGHTALYWYRQSLGQGLEFLIYFQGNSAPDKSGLPSDRFSAERTGGSVSTLTIQRTQQEDSAVYLCASRRGRGQETQYFGPGTRLLVL.

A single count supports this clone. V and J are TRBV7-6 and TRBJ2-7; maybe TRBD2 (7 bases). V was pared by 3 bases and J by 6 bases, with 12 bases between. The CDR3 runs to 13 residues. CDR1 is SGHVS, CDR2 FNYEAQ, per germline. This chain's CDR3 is CASSFGGRGEQYF. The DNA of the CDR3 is TGTGCCAGCAGCTTCGGGGGGCGCGGCGAGCAGTACTTC.

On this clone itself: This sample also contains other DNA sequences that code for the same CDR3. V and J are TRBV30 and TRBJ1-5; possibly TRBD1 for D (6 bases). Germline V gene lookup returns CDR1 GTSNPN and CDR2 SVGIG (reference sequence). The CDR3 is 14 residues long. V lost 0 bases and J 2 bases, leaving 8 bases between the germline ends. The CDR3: CAWSVQGGNQPQHF. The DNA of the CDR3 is TGTGCCTGGAGTGTACAGGGTGGCAATCAGCCCCAGCATTTT.

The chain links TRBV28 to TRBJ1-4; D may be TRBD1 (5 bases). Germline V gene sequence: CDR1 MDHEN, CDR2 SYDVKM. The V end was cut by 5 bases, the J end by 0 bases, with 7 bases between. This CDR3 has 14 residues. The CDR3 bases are TGTGCCAGCAGTCAACAGGCAACTAATGAAAAACTGTTTTTT. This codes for CASSQQATNEKLFF. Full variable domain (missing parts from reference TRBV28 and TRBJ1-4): DVKVTQSSRYLVKRTGEKVFLECVQDMDHENMFWYRQDPGLGLRLIYFSYDVKMKEKGDIPEGYSVSREKKERFSLILESASTNQTSMYLCASSQQATNEKLFFGSGTQLSVL.

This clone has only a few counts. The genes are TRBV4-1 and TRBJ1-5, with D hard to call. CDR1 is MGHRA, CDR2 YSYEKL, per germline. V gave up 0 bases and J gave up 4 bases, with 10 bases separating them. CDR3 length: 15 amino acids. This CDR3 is CASSQDYAFNQPQHF. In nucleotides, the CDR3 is TGCGCCAGCAGCCAAGACTATGCCTTTAATCAGCCCCAGCATTTT.